This TCR beta chain stems from a study of cytomegalovirus exposure and HLA in healthy donors. Overall study findings and caveats: Later analysis associated a missense DCLRE1C variant with TCR beta V- and J-gene trimming. A later analysis showed that HLA-associated TCR beta chains had undergone more clonal expansion than equally common others.

Germline CDR1 reads WSHSY; CDR2 reads SAAADI. The CDR3 consists of 14 residues. Deletions cut 2 bases from V and 6 bases from J, with 11 bases between. Comment on this clone: What it recognizes is unknown.

It was with 60 Vbeta and 13 Jbeta primers that the PCR ran. Some clones are missing from TCRdb's copy, which holds only in-frame ones; the method was immunoSEQ multiplex PCR. The sample carries under 130,000 clones, about three quarters recorded once. Sequenced: PBMCs. The receptor was derived from a middle-aged woman in good health and CMV-seropositive. This chain links TRBV10-2 with TRBJ1-5, with D possibly TRBD1 on 5 matching bases. CDR3 DNA: TGCGCCAGCAGTGAGGGCAGGGAGGGTCAGCCCCAGCATTTT. It translates to CASSEGREGQPQHF.